Listed below are T cell receptor beta chains from one sample, sequenced in a study of blood T cell repertoires in COVID-19. Method: immunoSEQ multiplex PCR; TCRdb's copy keeps in-frame clones and lacks some. This table holds under 100,000 clones, approximately 80% found once. Specimen: peripheral blood. The receptors derive from a man aged 50 to 60 with acute or convalescent COVID-19. The CDR3 runs from the conserved cysteine through the conserved F or W. A D gene is named only where the DNA matches it firmly.

d_call v_call cdr3_aa
. TRBV14 CASSQGTTGHHEQYF
TRBD2 TRBV2 CASMSTTSGAYNEQFF
TRBD2 TRBV3-1/TRBV3-2 CASSPRLAEETQYF
TRBD1 TRBV6-1 CASSDLTGARVNTEAFF
. TRBV3-1/TRBV3-2 CASSQESGGAFF
. TRBV9 CASSVYGAGNTEAFF
. TRBV7-2 CASSPGYSNQPQHF
TRBD1 TRBV14 CASSQQGGNSPLHF
. TRBV6-1 CASSEGPGHSYGYTF
. TRBV4-3 CASSQETGQGEAFF
TRBD1 TRBV6-5 CASSYSRTGTYEQYF
TRBD2 TRBV9 CASSVARASGSGEQFF
TRBD1 TRBV6-2/TRBV6-3 CASSYSSGGARETQYF
. TRBV2 CASTRGLDIQYF
. TRBV28 CASQGIVMRGIETDTQYF
. TRBV29-1 CSVDKGSQETQYF
. TRBV2 CASNKQESNQPQHF
TRBD1 TRBV7-6 CASSSNRDRGVNEQYF
. TRBV19 CASSIDLLTSSALREQYF
TRBD1 TRBV28 CASSPGTGYSNQPQHF